This T cell receptor beta chain was sequenced in a study of cytomegalovirus exposure and HLA in healthy donors (dated by TCRdb to the late 2010s). General notes on the study: An earlier analysis of several hundred of the donors reported about 300 Gb of sequence data and 117 million unique TCR beta sequences obtained from 150 million to 200 million T cells. Approximately 310 gigabases of sequencing data and around 87 million unique TCR sequences were included in an early release covering about 600 HLA-typed donors. Of the 300 to 500 genotyped donors, 70% to 90% were placed in the genetic ancestry cluster associated with self-reported Caucasian donors. The study aimed to test whether signatures of past pathogen exposure could be identified by cataloging public T cell receptors. Using immunosequencing, the study profiled T cell repertoires from 640 or so subjects and related those repertoires to cytomegalovirus serostatus. Besides the first cohort of 666 subjects, a separate validation cohort made up of around 120 different subjects was used. To predict cytomegalovirus infection status, the study combined high-throughput TCR immunosequencing, statistical association of individual TCRs with disease status, and machine learning. To study patterns of TCR occurrence, a later analysis re-analyzed previously published TCR beta repertoires from 700 or so donors and added high-resolution HLA genotyping. Rather than using new phenotypic data, the later analysis identified candidate immune exposures from TCR beta sequences and from how often those sequences occurred across donors. An earlier analysis of more than 450 of the donors used high-throughput TCR beta sequencing to judge whether each TCR beta V gene segment behaved as functional or pseudogenic. Donor age, sex, ethnicity and CMV serostatus were collected together with the repertoire data. A later genetic analysis used genome-wide SNP genotypes for about 65% of the roughly 670 donors, treating that subset as a discovery cohort. All discovery cohort repertoires had been generated on a single sequencing platform. HLA typing covered class I and class II loci at four-digit resolution. Typing coverage differed by locus: A, B, C, DRB1 and DQB1 were typed in roughly 620-630 donors, DQA1 in roughly 510, DPA1 in some 610, and DPB1 in 450 to 480. Four or five DR-DQ haplotypes were handled as single units for association and clustering, since linkage in the cohort was strong. Across roughly 420 genotyped donors of the cohort, an average of about 200,000 unique TCR beta nucleotide sequences per donor were sequenced, and roughly 17% of those sequences were non-productive.

Receptor libraries were prepared by the immunoSEQ multiplex PCR assay. A mixture of 60 forward primers for TCR Vbeta segments and 13 reverse primers for TCR Jbeta segments was used in the multiplex PCR. The CDR3 region of rearranged TCR beta genes was amplified from genomic DNA by a multiplex PCR assay. On the Illumina HiSeq System, the amplified TCR beta libraries were sequenced as 87-base-pair reads. In the authors' own workflow: A later analysis tallied around 82 million unique TCR beta chains across the 600 to 700 repertoires, and roughly 11 million of those chains were shared by two or more donors. Raw reads were error-corrected and collapsed into unique sequences with a nearest-neighbor algorithm that merged closely related sequences to remove PCR and sequencing errors. Alignment of CDR3 sequences to IMGT reference sequences was used to assign V, D and J gene segments. For a sequence to be retained, a match of at least six nucleotides was required to both a V gene segment and a J gene segment. Rearrangements were called productive when the CDR3 lacked stop codons and stayed in frame with V and J; all others were non-productive. CDR3 was defined by IMGT convention, running from the second conserved V-encoded cysteine to the conserved J-encoded phenylalanine. The earlier analysis of some 580 of the donors excluded any sequence lacking an unambiguous match to a single V gene segment. An earlier analysis of about 590 of the donors classified V segments as functional when productive rearrangements were above 56.7% and as segregating when the standard deviation between donors was above 5%. To diagnose cytomegalovirus status from the catalog of TCR beta chain sequences, a statistical classification framework was built. In a later analysis, TCR nucleotide sequences were compared against IMGT/GENE-DB human TR gene sequences so that V and J genes could be assigned. A later analysis assigned CDR3 sequences and most-parsimonious VDJ recombination scenarios with the TCRdist pipeline. In a later analysis, each TCR beta chain was defined by its CDR3 amino acid sequence together with its V-gene family, and reads without a unique V-gene family were excluded. To address suspected cross-contamination and a sequencing artifact, a later analysis removed a few hundred highly shared, low-generation-probability nucleotide sequences. For each public chain, a later analysis derived a clonal expansion index from normalized ranks of inferred template counts within each repertoire. A later analysis computed generation probabilities with a VDJ recombination model fitted to out-of-frame rearrangements, and checked the results against IGoR. In a later analysis, TCR-TCR, TCR-HLA and TCR-CMV co-occurrence was scored with hypergeometric tests, and a repertoire-size bias correction was applied to TCR pairs. A later analysis estimated false discovery rates by permuting HLA or CMV assignments 20 times. A later analysis grouped co-occurring TCRs with DBSCAN, adding TCRdist sequence similarity when clustering within HLA-allele-positive subsets. Repertoires with fewer than 30,000 or more than 120,000 public chains, plus five repertoires with anomalous nucleotide sharing, were excluded from co-occurrence clustering. TCRdb's version of the immuneACCESS table is confined to in-frame rearrangements and falls short of the full clone set. An unresolved V gene accounts for under half of the shortfall where checked; the remainder is of unknown origin. V and J calls and clone size come straight from that table; D and trimming were deduced from the DNA. The sample contains about 77,000 clones, 78% of them found a single time. Less than 2% of the sample rests with the top ten.

This clone has a handful of counts. There is no known antigen for this receptor. Nothing much larger sits one base from this clone, and base qualities are not available. The CDR3 has 15 amino acids, counting the end cysteine and phenylalanine. CDR3 DNA is the only sequence kept; it has 45 bases, read in frame from the first base. V loses 3 bases of germline sequence and J loses 6 bases, and the interval between the two ends is 14 bases. CDR1 and CDR2 were assigned from the germline V gene (reference sequence) as LNHDA and SQIVND. In total, approximately 700 healthy bone marrow donors made up the cohort. All cohort members were sampled while nominally healthy, although unrecorded immune exposures were likely present. The donor tested CMV seronegative and was one of the 352 seronegative cohort members. Every donor gave a peripheral blood sample, and the peripheral blood mononuclear cells from that sample were used for TCR beta sequencing. Genomic DNA was extracted from the blood cell samples with the Qiagen DNeasy Blood Extraction Kit.

The investigation overall reported the following: Sequencing depth was assumed to be roughly uniform across donors in the presence/absence analyses, though that assumption may not hold. Compared with equally common non-associated chains, HLA-associated TCR beta chains in a later analysis were more clonally expanded and had lower generation probabilities. An earlier analysis of approximately 590 of the donors showed that most TCR beta V segments appeared in productive rearrangements either about 90% or about 30% of the time, which broadly matched IMGT annotations. In both the original and validation cohorts, the classifier was reported to diagnose cytomegalovirus status with high specificity and sensitivity. In this cohort, only TCR beta chains were sequenced, and detectable features were limited by the absence of alpha or paired-chain data. In vitro tests confirmed that a few of the cytomegalovirus-associated TCR beta chains recognize cytomegalovirus antigens. A further reported finding was that TCR beta sequences accurately predicted the HLA-A and HLA-B alleles for most subjects in the first cohort. Across donors, most TCR sequences were observed very rarely, whereas some public TCRs were present in many individuals. In a later analysis, the rate of TCR association differed among HLA loci, with DRB1 alleles having the most associated TCRs and HLA-C alleles having the fewest. A later genetic analysis reported fewer N-insertions in productive TCRs among donors in an Asian-associated ancestry cluster than the roughly 620-donor mean. When HLA alleles, especially DR and DQ, strongly co-occurred, attributing TCR associations to individual alleles was difficult. In a later analysis, 16,951 TCR beta sequences were associated with specific HLA alleles at a false discovery rate of 0.05. Some IMGT-functional V segments, including TRBV6-2 and TRBV6-3, could not be distinguished by the 87-base-pair reads and were therefore excluded. A cluster of highly shared sequence variants was judged likely to represent a technical artifact of the sequencing pipeline. The only immune exposure information available for the cohort was CMV serostatus. A later genetic analysis associated a missense DCLRE1C variant with V-gene and J-gene trimming of TCR beta chains, and an independent cohort replicated the association. In the study, 150 to 200 TCR beta chains were listed as associated with cytomegalovirus. Several of the top co-occurrence clusters appeared to be linked to parvovirus B19, influenza, CMV and Epstein-Barr virus, according to a later analysis. Correlated functional status among segregating V segments might reflect linkage disequilibrium, but an unknown experimental factor could not be ruled out. Over 15 rarely observed V segments, including chromosome 9 orphons, were excluded from the earlier analysis of 550 to 700 of the donors because counts were too low. According to the authors, the approach could potentially be generalized to other disease states and immunological phenotypes. HLA typing was unavailable for some donors at each locus, so association tests used only the typed subset. In a later analysis, most CMV-associated TCR beta chains were found to appear HLA-restricted, with HLA associations seemingly driven largely by CMV exposure.

Sequenced input: PBMCs. Recombination linked TRBV19 to TRBJ2-2, and possibly TRBD2, on 6 matching bases. This clonotype was sampled from a man between 40 and 49 years old in good health and CMV-seronegative. The sequence in DNA is TGTGCCAGTAGTATGATTCGGGAGATCCCCGGGGAGCTGTTTTTT. Its product reads: CASSMIREIPGELFF.